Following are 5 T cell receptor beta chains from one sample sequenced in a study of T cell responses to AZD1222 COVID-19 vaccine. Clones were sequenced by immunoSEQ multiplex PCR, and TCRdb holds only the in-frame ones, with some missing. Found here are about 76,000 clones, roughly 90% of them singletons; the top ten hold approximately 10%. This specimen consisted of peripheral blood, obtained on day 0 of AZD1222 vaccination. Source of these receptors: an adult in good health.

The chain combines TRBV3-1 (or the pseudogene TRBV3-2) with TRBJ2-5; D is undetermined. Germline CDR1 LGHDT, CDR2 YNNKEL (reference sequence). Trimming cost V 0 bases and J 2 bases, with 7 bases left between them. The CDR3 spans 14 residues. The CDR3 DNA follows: TGTGCCAGCAGCCAAGATACAGCTCAAGAGACCCAGTACTTC. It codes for CASSQDTAQETQYF.

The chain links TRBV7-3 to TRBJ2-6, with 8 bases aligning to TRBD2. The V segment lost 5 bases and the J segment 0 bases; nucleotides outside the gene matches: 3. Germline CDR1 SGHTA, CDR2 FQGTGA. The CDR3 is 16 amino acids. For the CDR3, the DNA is TGTGCCAGCAGCCCGACTAGCGTCTCTGGGGCCAACGTCCTGACTTTC. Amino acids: CASSPTSVSGANVLTF.

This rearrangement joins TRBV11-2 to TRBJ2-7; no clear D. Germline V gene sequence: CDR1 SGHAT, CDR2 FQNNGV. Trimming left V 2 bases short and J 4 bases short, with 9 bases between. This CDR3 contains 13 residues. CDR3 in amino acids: CASSLTYPYEQYF. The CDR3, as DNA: TGTGCCAGCAGCTTAACCTACCCTTACGAGCAGTACTTC.

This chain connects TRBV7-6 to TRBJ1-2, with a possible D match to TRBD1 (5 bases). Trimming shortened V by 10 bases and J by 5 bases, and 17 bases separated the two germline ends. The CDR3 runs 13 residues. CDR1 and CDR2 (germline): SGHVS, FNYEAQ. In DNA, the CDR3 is TGTGCCATCTTGGACACCAAGGGATATGGCTACACCTTC. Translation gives CAILDTKGYGYTF.

This CDR3 reads CASSQVTDYQETQYF. DNA for the CDR3: TGTGCCAGCAGCCAAGTGACAGATTACCAAGAGACCCAGTACTTC. The chain is built from TRBV3-1 (or the pseudogene TRBV3-2) and TRBJ2-5; D might be TRBD1 (5 bases). The CDR3 runs to 15 residues. Germline V lookup: CDR1 LGHDT, CDR2 YNNKEL (reference sequence). Deletions cut 1 base from V and 0 bases from J, with 9 bases between.